This passage covers 7 T cell receptor beta chains from one sample sequenced in a study of OX40 agonist ivuxolimab in advanced cancers. TCRdb's copy holds only in-frame clones and misses some; the assay was immunoSEQ multiplex PCR. The sample yields about 49,000 clones, 60% to 80% seen once. Sequenced material: CD4+ or CD8+ T cells sorted from blood, taken in a trial of the OX40 agonist ivuxolimab. Receptors were obtained from an adult with an advanced solid tumor such as melanoma, head and neck, liver or kidney cancer.

This clone was counted a single time. The chain carries TRBV5-1 and TRBJ2-7; TRBD2 agrees at 11 bases. With 0 bases clipped from V and 2 bases from J, the junction kept 10 bases outside the gene matches. In germline, CDR1 is SGHRS, CDR2 YFSETQ. This CDR3 comprises 18 residues. DNA of the CDR3: TGCGCCAGCAGCTTGGTTGCTAGCGGGAGGCCTCCCGCCTACGAGCAGTACTTC. Translating gives CASSLVASGRPPAYEQYF.

This clone was counted between two and nine times. This sample includes further DNA sequences coding for the same CDR3. The CDR3: CASSLASRTYEQYF. The CDR3 nucleotides read TGTGCCAGCAGCTTAGCGTCCAGGACCTACGAGCAGTACTTC. V is TRBV7-2 and J is TRBJ2-7, with no clear D. Germline loops: CDR1 SGHTA, CDR2 FQGNSA. The CDR3 runs 14 residues. Between the trimmed V and J ends, which lost 0 bases and 2 bases, there was a span of 8 bases.

The rearrangement joins TRBV5-6 to TRBJ2-1; D is perhaps TRBD1 (5 bases). Germline assignment: CDR1 SGHDT and CDR2 YYEEEE. The CDR3 runs to 15 residues. V dropped 1 base and J dropped 1 base, with 9 bases sitting between them. The chain's CDR3 is CASSLRGGSYNEQFF. The CDR3 nucleotides read TGTGCCAGCAGCTTGAGGGGTGGATCCTACAATGAGCAGTTCTTC.

This sequence joins TRBV7-7 and TRBJ2-7, with D possibly being TRBD1 (5 bases). The V gene lost 5 bases and the J gene lost 4 bases, with 18 bases spanning the gap. CDR1 and CDR2 (germline): SSHAT, FNYEAQ (reference sequence). The CDR3 runs 15 residues. The CDR3 here is CASSPKTTGKYEQYF. CDR3 in DNA: TGTGCCAGCAGCCCCAAAACCACAGGTAAGTACGAGCAGTACTTC.

This clone was detected only a few times. V gene TRBV5-4 combines with J gene TRBJ1-2; D is ambiguous. Germline lookup yields CDR1 SGHNT and CDR2 YYREEE (reference sequence). This CDR3 region has 14 residues. V was pared by 1 base and J by 4 bases, with 11 bases between. For the CDR3, the DNA is TGTGCCAGCAGCTTGTCAACGGCCCTCTATGGCTACACCTTC. The encoded protein is CASSLSTALYGYTF.

The chain couples TRBV13 to TRBJ2-7; 8 positions match TRBD2. After removal of 3 bases from V and 0 bases from J, the junction contained 1 base not matched to a gene. Germline loops: CDR1 PRHDT, CDR2 FYEKMQ (reference sequence). The CDR3 length is 14 residues. The CDR3 DNA is TGTGCCAGCAGCTTGGCGGGAGGCTCCTACGAGCAGTACTTC. Its translation is CASSLAGGSYEQYF.

This clone has just one count. V and J are TRBV27 and TRBJ2-6; TRBD2 is a possible D gene (7 bases). The CDR3 is 14 amino acids. CDR1 is MNHEY, CDR2 SMNVEV, per germline (reference sequence). Trimming pared 6 bases from V and 4 bases from J, leaving 10 bases between. CDR3 nucleotide sequence: TGTGCCAGCAGCCGGGGGGCCGGGGCCAACGTCCTGACTTTC. This translates into CASSRGAGANVLTF.